Included here is one T cell receptor beta chain sequence, with context. Its specificity is unknown. These data are taken from a study of T cell responses to AZD1222 COVID-19 vaccine. Study information: Pooling of second doses given at about 4 or about 12 weeks was done.

The method was immunoSEQ multiplex PCR; TCRdb's version includes in-frame clones alone and lacks a portion of them. Of some 130,000 clones in the sample, about 90% were seen once. The germline V gene has CDR1 LNHDA and CDR2 SQIVND (reference sequence). Trimming removed 1 base from V and 2 bases from J, with 12 bases in between. This CDR3 region has 15 residues. Study-level points and caveats: The donor group comprised mostly white British people and more females; the analysis possibly underestimated clonal diversity. Seropositive AZD1222 recipients at baseline numbered only five or six.

J is TRBJ2-7 and V is TRBV19; D is perhaps TRBD1 or TRBD2 (7 bases each). The receptor's source is an adult in good health. Here the sequenced sample was peripheral blood, taken on day 0 of AZD1222 vaccination. The CDR3 spells CASSIAGGDPYEQYF. CDR3 DNA sequence: TGTGCCAGTAGTATAGCAGGGGGGGATCCCTACGAGCAGTACTTC.